This is a list of T cell receptor beta chains from one sample in a study of cytomegalovirus exposure and HLA in healthy donors. The method was immunoSEQ multiplex PCR; TCRdb's version includes in-frame clones alone and lacks a portion of them. The sample consists of under 200,000 clones, around 85% of them appearing once. The sample taken for sequencing was PBMCs. The receptors were sampled from a woman in her 30s in good health and CMV-seronegative. CDR3s include the opening cysteine and the closing phenylalanine or tryptophan. The D gene is left open where the match is weak. Clone size is not always given. Where it is, it says once, few, many or a class for expanded clones.

NA,NA,TRBJ2-1,TRBV5-6,CASSFSGGEDNEQFF,TGTGCCAGCAGCTTCAGTGGAGGGGAAGACAATGAGCAGTTCTTC
NA,NA,TRBJ1-6,TRBV5-5,CASSQAPASYNSPLHF,TGTGCCAGCAGCCAGGCGCCAGCCTCCTATAATTCACCCCTCCACTTT
TRBD1,NA,TRBJ1-2,TRBV10-3,CAISPGQGLSFYGYTF,TGTGCCATCAGCCCTGGACAGGGCCTGAGTTTCTATGGCTACACCTTC
TRBD2,NA,TRBJ2-7,TRBV2,CASREGSSGGDYEQYF,TGTGCCAGCAGGGAGGGGAGCAGCGGGGGTGATTACGAGCAGTACTTC
TRBD1,NA,TRBJ2-1,TRBV5-1,CASSLAGQGAYNEQFF,TGCGCCAGCAGCTTGGCGGGACAGGGGGCTTACAATGAGCAGTTCTTC
NA,NA,TRBJ2-7,TRBV19,CASSIAGTGYEQYF,TGTGCCAGTAGTATAGCAGGGACGGGCTACGAGCAGTACTTC
NA,NA,TRBJ1-1,TRBV5-4,CASEGQLNTEAFF,TGTGCCAGCGAGGGGCAGCTGAACACTGAAGCTTTCTTT
TRBD1,NA,TRBJ2-7,TRBV6-5,CASSSGQVDYEQYF,TGTGCCAGCAGTTCGGGACAGGTGGACTACGAGCAGTACTTC
TRBD2,NA,TRBJ2-7,TRBV5-4,CASSSTHRTSGSYEQYF,TGTGCCAGCAGCTCGACCCACCGGACTAGCGGGAGCTACGAGCAGTACTTC
NA,NA,TRBJ1-6,TRBV27,CASGLQPAYNSPLHF,TGTGCCAGCGGTTTGCAGCCAGCCTATAATTCACCCCTCCACTTT
NA,NA,TRBJ2-7,TRBV7-8,CASSAQGFYEQYF,TGTGCCAGCAGCGCCCAGGGGTTCTACGAGCAGTACTTC
NA,NA,TRBJ2-1,TRBV4-3,CASSQGVVAFEQFF,TGCGCCAGCAGCCAAGGTGTAGTAGCATTCGAGCAGTTCTTC
NA,NA,TRBJ2-5,TRBV5-1,CASSKQPGRGAQETQYF,TGCGCCAGCAGCAAACAGCCTGGTCGGGGGGCACAGGAGACCCAGTACTTC
TRBD2,NA,TRBJ2-3,TRBV4-2,CASSQVSAGGGTDTQYF,TGTGCCAGCAGCCAAGTTTCAGCCGGGGGGGGTACAGATACGCAGTATTTT
NA,NA,TRBJ2-1,TRBV28,CASSFWGSYNEQFF,TGTGCCAGCAGTTTCTGGGGATCCTACAATGAGCAGTTCTTC
TRBD2,NA,TRBJ2-5,TRBV19,CASSIPLAGVYQETQYF,TGTGCCAGTAGTATCCCTCTAGCGGGAGTATACCAAGAGACCCAGTACTTC
NA,NA,TRBJ1-1,TRBV5-6,CASSLRYTGIGPTEAFF,TGTGCCAGCAGCCTAAGGTACACAGGGATCGGGCCCACTGAAGCTTTCTTT
NA,NA,TRBJ2-2,TRBV27,CASSLIQGGAGTTVAGELFF,TGTGCCAGCAGTTTAATCCAGGGCGGGGCGGGGACCACAGTGGCCGGGGAGCTGTTTTTT
TRBD1,NA,TRBJ2-2,TRBV19,CASSDYDRAGELFF,TGTGCCAGTAGTGACTACGACAGGGCCGGGGAGCTGTTTTTT
NA,NA,TRBJ1-1,TRBV9,CASSVGRNTEAFF,TGTGCCAGCAGCGTTGGCAGGAACACTGAAGCTTTCTTT
NA,NA,TRBJ2-1,TRBV28,CASSEPGLEQFF,TGTGCCAGCAGTGAACCGGGGCTTGAGCAGTTCTTC
NA,NA,TRBJ1-5,TRBV7-9,CASSRGHQPQHF,TGTGCCAGCAGCCGGGGACATCAGCCCCAGCATTTT
TRBD1,once,TRBJ1-5,TRBV6-6,CASSYSQQGPGPQHF,TGTGCCAGCAGTTACTCGCAACAGGGGCCGGGGCCCCAGCATTTT
TRBD1,NA,TRBJ1-6,TRBV5-1,CASSSQGQGNSPLHF,TGCGCCAGCAGCTCACAGGGACAGGGGAATTCACCCCTCCACTTT
NA,NA,TRBJ1-1,TRBV27,CASREPGPLATEAFF,TGTGCCAGCAGAGAGCCGGGACCGCTGGCCACTGAAGCTTTCTTT
NA,once,TRBJ2-1,TRBV5-1,CASSLVPSGLEYNEQFF,TGCGCCAGCAGCTTGGTCCCCAGCGGGTTAGAGTACAATGAGCAGTTCTTC
NA,NA,TRBJ1-1,TRBV12-5,CASGITGMGANTEAFF,TGTGCTAGTGGGATAACAGGGATGGGTGCGAACACTGAAGCTTTCTTT
TRBD1,NA,TRBJ2-7,TRBV27,CASSPRQGYEQYF,TGTGCCAGCAGCCCCCGACAGGGCTACGAGCAGTACTTC
TRBD2,NA,TRBJ2-3,TRBV9,CASSVVGGGTDTQYF,TGTGCCAGCAGCGTAGTGGGAGGGGGCACAGATACGCAGTATTTT
NA,NA,TRBJ1-1,TRBV27,CASNTRQFMNTEAFF,TGTGCCAGCAACACCCGACAGTTCATGAACACTGAAGCTTTCTTT
TRBD1,NA,TRBJ2-1,TRBV4-3,CASSLYLPGQGNMNEQFF,TGCGCCAGCAGCTTGTACCTCCCGGGACAGGGGAATATGAATGAGCAGTTCTTC
TRBD1,few,TRBJ1-5,TRBV13,CASSRGTVNQPQHF,TGTGCCAGCAGCCGCGGGACAGTCAATCAGCCCCAGCATTTT
NA,NA,TRBJ1-5,TRBV7-2,CASSLEPGLSQPQHF,TGTGCCAGCAGCTTAGAGCCAGGGTTGTCTCAGCCCCAGCATTTT
NA,NA,TRBJ2-1,TRBV21-1,CASSVRGVAGGPKLTYNEQFF,TGTGCCAGCAGCGTCCGAGGAGTAGCGGGGGGCCCAAAGCTAACCTACAATGAGCAGTTCTTC
NA,few,TRBJ1-1,TRBV19,CASSIEGGTEAFF,TGTGCCAGTAGTATAGAGGGGGGCACTGAAGCTTTCTTT
TRBD2,NA,TRBJ2-3,TRBV7-2,CASSLAGLAPRVGTQYF,TGTGCCAGCAGCTTAGCGGGACTAGCGCCACGAGTGGGTACGCAGTATTTT
NA,NA,TRBJ1-1,TRBV6-1,CASRRGDTEAFF,TGTGCCAGCAGGCGAGGGGACACTGAAGCTTTCTTT
NA,once,TRBJ1-1,TRBV28,CASSAGPHTEAFF,TGTGCCAGCAGTGCCGGACCACACACTGAAGCTTTCTTT
NA,once,TRBJ1-2,TRBV5-7,CAPGEEREPHRDGYTF,TGTGCCCCAGGGGAGGAGAGGGAACCCCACCGGGATGGCTACACCTTC
TRBD2,NA,TRBJ2-3,TRBV5-6,CASSLTSGEDTDTQYF,TGTGCCAGCAGCTTGACTAGCGGGGAAGACACAGATACGCAGTATTTT
NA,NA,TRBJ1-2,TRBV5-1,CASSGGDGNYGYTF,TGCGCCAGCAGCGGAGGGGACGGGAACTATGGCTACACCTTC
NA,NA,TRBJ2-5,TRBV27,CASSFIPGGSDPETQYF,TGTGCCAGCAGTTTTATCCCCGGAGGGAGCGATCCAGAGACCCAGTACTTC
TRBD2,few,TRBJ2-5,TRBV19,CASSTREWQETQYF,TGTGCCAGTAGTACGCGGGAGTGGCAAGAGACCCAGTACTTC
TRBD2,NA,TRBJ2-1,TRBV9,CASSVGGSAHNEQFF,TGTGCCAGCAGCGTTGGCGGGAGCGCTCACAATGAGCAGTTCTTC
NA,few,TRBJ1-1,TRBV2,CASSGGNTEAFF,TGTGCCAGCAGCGGGGGGAACACTGAAGCTTTCTTT